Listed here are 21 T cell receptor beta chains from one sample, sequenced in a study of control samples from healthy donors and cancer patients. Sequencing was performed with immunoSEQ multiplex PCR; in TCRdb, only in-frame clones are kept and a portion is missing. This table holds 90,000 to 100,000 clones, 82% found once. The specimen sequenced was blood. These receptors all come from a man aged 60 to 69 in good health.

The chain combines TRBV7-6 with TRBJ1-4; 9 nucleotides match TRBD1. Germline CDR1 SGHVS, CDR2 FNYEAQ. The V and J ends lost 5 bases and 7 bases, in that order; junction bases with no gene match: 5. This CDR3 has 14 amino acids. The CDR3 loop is CASSTGQGFEKLFF. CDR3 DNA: TGTGCCAGCAGCACGGGACAGGGTTTTGAAAAACTGTTTTTT.

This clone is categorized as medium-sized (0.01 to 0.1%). CDR3 sequence reads: CASSQEATSEPPGEFF. The DNA of the CDR3 is TGCGCCAGCAGCCAAGAAGCGACTAGCGAGCCTCCGGGGGAGTTCTTC. V usage is TRBV4-1 and J usage is TRBJ2-1, with 8 bases identical to TRBD2. Germline CDR1 MGHRA, CDR2 YSYEKL. V gave up 0 bases and J gave up 14 bases; unmatched junction bases: 15. This CDR3 is built from 16 residues.

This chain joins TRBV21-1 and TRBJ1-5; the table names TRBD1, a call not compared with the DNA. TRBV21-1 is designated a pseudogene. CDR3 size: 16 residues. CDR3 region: CASSKVSDSKNQPQHF. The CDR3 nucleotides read TGTGCCAGCAGCAAAGTATCCGACAGCAAGAATCAGCCCCAGCATTTT.

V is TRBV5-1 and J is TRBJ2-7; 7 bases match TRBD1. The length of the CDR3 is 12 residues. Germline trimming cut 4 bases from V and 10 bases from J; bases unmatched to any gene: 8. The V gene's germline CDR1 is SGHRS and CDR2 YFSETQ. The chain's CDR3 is CASSVDGTVQYF. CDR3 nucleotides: TGCGCCAGCAGCGTGGACGGGACAGTTCAGTACTTC.

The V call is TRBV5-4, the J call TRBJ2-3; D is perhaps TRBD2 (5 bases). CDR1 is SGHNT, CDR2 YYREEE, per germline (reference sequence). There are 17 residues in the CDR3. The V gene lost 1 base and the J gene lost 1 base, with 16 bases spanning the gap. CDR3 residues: CASSLNSRGPGTDTQYF. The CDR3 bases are TGTGCCAGCAGCTTGAACAGCCGGGGTCCTGGCACAGATACGCAGTATTTT.

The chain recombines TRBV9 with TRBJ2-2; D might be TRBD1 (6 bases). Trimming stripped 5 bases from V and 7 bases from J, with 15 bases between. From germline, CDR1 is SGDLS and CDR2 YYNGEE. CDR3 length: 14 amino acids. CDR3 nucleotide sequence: TGTGCCAGCAGGTCAGGGGAAAATATCGGGGAGCTGTTTTTT. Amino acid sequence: CASRSGENIGELFF.

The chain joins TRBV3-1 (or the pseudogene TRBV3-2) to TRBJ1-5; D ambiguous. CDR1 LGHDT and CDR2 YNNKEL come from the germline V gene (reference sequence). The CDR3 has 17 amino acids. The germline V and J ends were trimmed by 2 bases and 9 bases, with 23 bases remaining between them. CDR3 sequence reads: CASSQTPPRSEDRPQHF. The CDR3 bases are TGTGCCAGCAGCCAAACTCCACCCCGATCTGAGGATCGGCCCCAGCATTTT.

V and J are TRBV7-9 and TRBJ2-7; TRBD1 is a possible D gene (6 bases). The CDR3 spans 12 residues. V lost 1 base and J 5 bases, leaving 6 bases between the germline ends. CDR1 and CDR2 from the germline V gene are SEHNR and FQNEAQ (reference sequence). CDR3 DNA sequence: TGTGCCAGCAGCTTAGGACAGGACGAGCAGTACTTC. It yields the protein CASSLGQDEQYF.

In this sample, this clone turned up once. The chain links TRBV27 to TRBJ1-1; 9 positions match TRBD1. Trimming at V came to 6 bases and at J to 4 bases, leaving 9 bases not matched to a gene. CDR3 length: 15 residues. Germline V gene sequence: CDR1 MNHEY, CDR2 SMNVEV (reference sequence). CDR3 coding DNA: TGTGCCAGCAGCCCTTACAGGGGACAGGGCACTGAAGCTTTCTTT. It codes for CASSPYRGQGTEAFF.

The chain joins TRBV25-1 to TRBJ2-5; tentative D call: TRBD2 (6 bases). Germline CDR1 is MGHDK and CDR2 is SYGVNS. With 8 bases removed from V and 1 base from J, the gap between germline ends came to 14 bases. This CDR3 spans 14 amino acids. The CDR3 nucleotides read TGTGCCAGCCAGAAAACCGGGGGCCAAGAGACCCAGTACTTC. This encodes CASQKTGGQETQYF.

This CDR3 reads CASSQEGPRDSSKATNEKLFF. As DNA, the CDR3 is TGTGCCAGCAGCCAAGAGGGGCCCAGGGACAGCTCTAAGGCAACTAATGAAAAACTGTTTTTT. The gene calls are TRBV4-2 and TRBJ1-4, with 7 bases that match TRBD1. Germline V gives CDR1 LGHNA, CDR2 YNFKEQ. CDR3 size: 21 residues. The V segment lost 0 bases and the J segment 0 bases; nucleotides outside the gene matches: 16.

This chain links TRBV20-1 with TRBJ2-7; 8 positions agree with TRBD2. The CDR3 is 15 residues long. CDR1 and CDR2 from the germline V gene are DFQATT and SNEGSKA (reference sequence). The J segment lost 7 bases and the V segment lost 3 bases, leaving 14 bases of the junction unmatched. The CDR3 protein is CSASLERETLGEQYF. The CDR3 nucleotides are TGCAGTGCTAGTCTCGAGCGGGAGACTCTGGGGGAGCAGTACTTC.

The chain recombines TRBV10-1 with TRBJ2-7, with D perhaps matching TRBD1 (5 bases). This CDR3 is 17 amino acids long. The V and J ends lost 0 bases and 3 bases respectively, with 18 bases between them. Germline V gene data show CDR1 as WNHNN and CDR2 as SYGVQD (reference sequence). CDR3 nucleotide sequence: TGCGCCAGCAGTGAGTCCCTTTTCGGACAACGCCGCTACGAGCAGTACTTC. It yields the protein CASSESLFGQRRYEQYF.

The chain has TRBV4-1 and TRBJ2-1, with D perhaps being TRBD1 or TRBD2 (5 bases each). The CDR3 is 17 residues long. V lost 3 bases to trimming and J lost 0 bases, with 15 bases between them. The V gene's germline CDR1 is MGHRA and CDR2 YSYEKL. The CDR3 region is CASSHGDVKSSYNEQFF. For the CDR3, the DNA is TGCGCCAGCAGCCATGGGGACGTCAAAAGCTCCTACAATGAGCAGTTCTTC.

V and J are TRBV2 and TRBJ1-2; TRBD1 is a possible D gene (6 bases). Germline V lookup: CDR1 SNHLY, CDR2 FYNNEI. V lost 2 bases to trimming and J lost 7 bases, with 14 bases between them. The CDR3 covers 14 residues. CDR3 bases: TGTGCCAGCAGTGAACAGGGGTCCGTTGGTGGCTACACCTTC. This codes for CASSEQGSVGGYTF.

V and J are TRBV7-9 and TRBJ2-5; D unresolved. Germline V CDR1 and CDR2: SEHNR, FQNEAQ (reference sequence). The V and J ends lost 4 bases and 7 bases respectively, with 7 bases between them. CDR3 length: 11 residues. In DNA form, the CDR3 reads TGTGCCAGCAGCTCCCCGGGGACCCAGTACTTC. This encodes CASSSPGTQYF. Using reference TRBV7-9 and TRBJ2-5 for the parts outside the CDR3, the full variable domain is DTGVSQNPRHKITKRGQNVTFRCDPISEHNRLYWYRQTLGQGPEFLTYFQNEAQLEKSRLLSDRFSAERPKGSFSTLEIQRTEQGDSAMYLCASSSPGTQYFGPGTRLLVL.

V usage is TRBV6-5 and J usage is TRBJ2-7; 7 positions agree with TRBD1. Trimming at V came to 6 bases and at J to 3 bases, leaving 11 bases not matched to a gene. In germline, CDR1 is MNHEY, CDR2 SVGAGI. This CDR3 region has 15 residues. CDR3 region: CASRSGQDKVYEQYF. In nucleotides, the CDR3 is TGTGCCAGCAGGTCTGGACAGGACAAAGTCTACGAGCAGTACTTC.

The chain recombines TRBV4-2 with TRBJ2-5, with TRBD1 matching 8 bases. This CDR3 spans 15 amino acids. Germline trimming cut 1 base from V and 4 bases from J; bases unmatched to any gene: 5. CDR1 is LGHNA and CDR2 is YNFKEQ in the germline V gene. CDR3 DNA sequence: TGTGCCAGCAGCCAAGCTCAGGGGGCGAGAGAGACCCAGTACTTC. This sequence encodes CASSQAQGARETQYF.

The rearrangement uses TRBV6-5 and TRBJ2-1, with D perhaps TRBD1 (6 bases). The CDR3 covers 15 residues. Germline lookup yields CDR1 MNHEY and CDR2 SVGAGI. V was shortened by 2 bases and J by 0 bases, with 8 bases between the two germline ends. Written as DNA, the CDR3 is TGTGCCAGCAGTTACGGGACACTCTCCTACAATGAGCAGTTCTTC. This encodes CASSYGTLSYNEQFF.

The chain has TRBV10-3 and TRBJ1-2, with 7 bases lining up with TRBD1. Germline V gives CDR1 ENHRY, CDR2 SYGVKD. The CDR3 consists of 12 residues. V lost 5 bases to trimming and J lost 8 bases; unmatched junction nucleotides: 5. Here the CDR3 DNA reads TGTGCCATCAGTTACAGGGGTGGAGGCTACACCTTC. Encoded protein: CAISYRGGGYTF.

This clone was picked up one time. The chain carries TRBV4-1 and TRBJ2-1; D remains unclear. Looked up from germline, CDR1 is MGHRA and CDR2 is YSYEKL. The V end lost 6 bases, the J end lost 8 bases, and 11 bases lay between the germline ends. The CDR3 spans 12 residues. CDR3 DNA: TGCGCCAGCAGTCATATAGGCGATGAGCAGTTCTTC. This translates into CASSHIGDEQFF.